The 19 T cell receptor beta chains reported below all come from one sample, sequenced in a study of Graves' ophthalmopathy and Graves' hyperthyroidism. Scientists amplified the TCR beta CDR3 regions from RNA transcripts. The first-round RT-PCR employed HTBI primers together with the Qiagen OneStep RT-PCR kit. A multiplex PCR was then performed as the second round. TCRdb called the multiplex PCR reads again in MiXCR, with one record for every CDR3 protein. The data hold around 670,000 distinct CDR3 sequences, with roughly 40% observed a single time. Material for sequencing was peripheral blood. The receptors were sampled from an adult man with Graves' ophthalmopathy.

This chain connects TRBV29-1 to TRBJ1-4; D may be TRBD1 (6 bases). The V gene's germline CDR1 is SQVTM and CDR2 ANQGSEA. V dropped 4 bases and J dropped 0 bases, with 21 bases sitting between them. The CDR3 extends over 18 amino acids. CDR3 amino acids: CSVVPLQGSWATNEKLFF. CDR3 bases: TGCAGCGTTGTTCCCCTCCAGGGGAGTTGGGCAACTAATGAAAAACTGTTTTTT.

V usage is TRBV2 and J usage is TRBJ2-7; 8 bases line up with TRBD1. Germline CDR1 is SNHLY and CDR2 is FYNNEI. This CDR3 region has 15 residues. V lost 5 bases, J lost 2 bases, and 8 bases stayed unmatched. CDR3 bases: TGTGCCAGCAGTTTATCGGCGACAGGGGCCTACGAGCAGTACTTC. Its protein is CASSLSATGAYEQYF.

This clonotype has just a few counts. The chain recombines TRBV11-2 with TRBJ1-4; D is ambiguous. This CDR3 contains 15 residues. The V end was cut by 5 bases, the J end by 5 bases, with 15 bases between. From germline, CDR1 is SGHAT and CDR2 FQNNGV. CDR3 DNA: TGTGCCAGCAGCGCGGCGCGCAGGAACAATGAAAAACTGTTTTTT. It is translated as CASSAARRNNEKLFF.

This clonotype was observed many times. The chain combines TRBV10-2 with TRBJ1-6; weak D call: TRBD1 (5 bases). Germline CDR1 is WSHSY and CDR2 is SAAADI. V lost 4 bases and J lost 7, with 8 bases in between. There are 13 residues in the CDR3. The CDR3 spells CASSVGENSPLHF. The CDR3 DNA reads as TGCGCCAGCAGTGTGGGGGAGAATTCACCCCTCCACTTT.

Only a few counts were recorded for this clonotype. The V gene is TRBV7-9, the J gene TRBJ1-5; possible D gene TRBD1, 6 bases. The CDR3 sequence is 16 residues long. Germline V CDR1 and CDR2: SEHNR, FQNEAQ (reference sequence). The germline V and J ends were trimmed by 1 base and 0 bases, with 10 bases remaining between them. CDR3 nucleotide sequence: TGTGCCAGCAGCTTAGGGGGGGCGTTTAGCAATCAGCCCCAGCATTTT. Translation: CASSLGGAFSNQPQHF. Based on the CDR3 plus reference TRBV7-9 and TRBJ1-5, the full variable domain is DTGVSQNPRHKITKRGQNVTFRCDPISEHNRLYWYRQTLGQGPEFLTYFQNEAQLEKSRLLSDRFSAERPKGSFSTLEIQRTEQGDSAMYLCASSLGGAFSNQPQHFGDGTRLSIL.

The J gene is TRBJ2-3, the V gene TRBV7-9; no clear D gene. Looked up from germline, CDR1 is SEHNR and CDR2 is FQNEAQ (reference sequence). This CDR3 is 13 amino acids long. The V end was cut by 1 base, the J end by 3 bases, with 5 bases between. CDR3 residues: CASSLEQTDTQYF. Written as DNA, the CDR3 is TGTGCCAGCAGCTTAGAACAGACAGATACGCAGTATTTT.

The rearrangement links TRBV11-2 to TRBJ2-5; perhaps TRBD1 as D (6 bases). The V gene lost 5 bases and the J gene lost 4 bases, with 14 bases spanning the gap. This CDR3 is 14 amino acids long. Germline V lookup: CDR1 SGHAT, CDR2 FQNNGV. Here the CDR3 DNA reads TGTGCCAGCAGCCAAGGGGGTGGGGGAGAGACCCAGTACTTC. Its protein is CASSQGGGGETQYF.

The rearrangement uses TRBV11-1 and TRBJ1-1; perhaps TRBD1 as D (6 bases). CDR1 SGHAT and CDR2 FQDESV come from the germline V gene (reference sequence). The CDR3 loop spans 16 amino acids. Trimming removed 8 bases from V and 1 base from J, with 20 bases in between. The CDR3 DNA reads TGTGCCAGCTCACCGCCCAACAGGGTCGCGAACACTGAAGCTTTCTTT. Encoded protein: CASSPPNRVANTEAFF.

Notes on this clonotype: This could be a read error, since a much larger clone is one nucleotide away. The chain is built from TRBV10-3 and TRBJ2-7; either TRBD1 or TRBD2 may fit D (6 bases each). The CDR3 extends over 15 amino acids. The germline gives CDR1 ENHRY, CDR2 SYGVKD. The CDR3 reads CASSYGLGGTYGQYF. CDR3 DNA sequence: TGTGCCAGCAGTTACGGTCTAGGGGGGACCTACGGGCAGTACTTC.

In nucleotides, the CDR3 is TGTGCCATCAGTGCACTGACAGGGCTGAACACTGAAGCTTTCTTT. Protein product: CAISALTGLNTEAFF. The V call is TRBV10-3, the J call TRBJ1-1; 7 bases match TRBD1. Losses at the gene ends were 4 bases for V and 0 bases for J; bases not matched to a gene: 5. Germline V CDR1 and CDR2: ENHRY, SYGVKD. The CDR3 sequence is 15 residues long.

Concerning this clonotype itself: A read error may be the cause here, since a much bigger clone is one base away. As DNA, the CDR3 is TGTGCCAGTAGTCCCTCCACCTTCTACGAGCAGTACTTC. It codes for CASSPSTFYEQYF. The V gene is TRBV19, the J gene TRBJ2-7; D remains ambiguous. CDR3 size: 13 residues. Germline V CDR1 and CDR2: LNHDA, SQIVND (reference sequence). V shed 5 bases and J shed 3 bases, with 11 bases lying between them.

The chain is built from TRBV12-3 or TRBV12-4 and TRBJ2-7; 7 bases are a match to TRBD1. This CDR3 is 13 amino acids long. V shed 3 bases and J 6 bases; nucleotides not matched to a gene: 5. For the CDR3, the DNA is TGTGCCAGCAGTTTGGCGACAGGGACCGAGCAGTACTTC. It specifies CASSLATGTEQYF.

V gene TRBV9 combines with J gene TRBJ2-7; 7 bases fit TRBD1. The germline gives CDR1 SGDLS, CDR2 YYNGEE. The CDR3 has 15 amino acids. V trimming: 4 bases; J trimming: 4 bases; junction bases outside the gene matches: 11. CDR3 sequence: CASSLPRDSRYEQYF. The DNA for the CDR3 is TGTGCCAGCAGCCTTCCCCGGGACAGCAGGTACGAGCAGTACTTC.

This clonotype was recorded at least ten times. This sequence joins TRBV29-1 and TRBJ1-4; D unclear. CDR3 length equals 13 residues. V gave up 4 bases and J gave up 7 bases, with 13 bases separating them. The germline V gene has CDR1 SQVTM and CDR2 ANQGSEA. CDR3 amino acids: CSVGSNRGEKLFF. As DNA, the CDR3 is TGCAGCGTTGGTTCAAATCGGGGTGAAAAACTGTTTTTT.

This clonotype was counted a single time. Since no conserved phenylalanine or tryptophan closes the CDR3, a read error is the likely cause. The limits of the CDR3 on the DNA are not certain, so only TCRdb's listed CDR3 is given. The rearrangement uses TRBV10-3 and TRBJ1-1. The CDR3 is 9 amino acids long, termini counted. Germline-derived CDR1 and CDR2 are ENHRY and SYGVKD. CDR3 protein: CAISIQAFS.

There are many counts of this clonotype. The J gene is TRBJ2-7, the V gene TRBV24-1; D could derive from TRBD1 or TRBD2 (5 bases each). CDR3 length: 13 amino acids. Germline V gives CDR1 KGHDR, CDR2 SFDVKD. The V end lost 4 bases, the J end lost 2 bases, and 8 bases lay between the germline ends. CDR3 sequence reads: CATSDRDAYEQYF. Here the CDR3 DNA reads TGTGCCACCAGTGACCGGGACGCCTACGAGCAGTACTTC.

In its sample, this clonotype was seen many times. The chain couples TRBV7-3 to TRBJ2-6, with a possible D match to TRBD1 (6 bases). The CDR3 consists of 19 residues. Trimming left V 5 bases short and J 0 bases short, with 20 bases between. Germline CDR1 is SGHTA and CDR2 is FQGTGA. The chain's CDR3 is CASSRNTGSSLSGANVLTF. The CDR3 bases are TGTGCCAGCAGCCGTAACACAGGGAGCTCCCTCTCTGGGGCCAACGTCCTGACTTTC.

This chain joins TRBV25-1 and TRBJ1-6, with a weak D call TRBD1 (6 bases). Trimming took 7 bases from V and 10 from J, leaving 20 bases between them. Germline CDR1 is MGHDK and CDR2 is SYGVNS. The CDR3 is made up of 15 amino acids. The CDR3 DNA follows: TGTGCCAGCACGCGCAAGGGGGTCAGTGGCTCACCCCTCCACTTT. Translating it yields CASTRKGVSGSPLHF.

This clonotype was seen repeatedly, ten times or more. This chain connects TRBV15 to TRBJ1-2; no reliable D call. This CDR3 has 13 amino acids. V gave up 3 bases and J gave up 4 bases, with 9 bases separating them. Germline V lookup: CDR1 LNHNV, CDR2 YYDKDF (reference sequence). The CDR3 coding sequence is TGTGCCACCAGCAGCGGATCGTCCTATGGCTACACCTTC. It encodes CATSSGSSYGYTF.